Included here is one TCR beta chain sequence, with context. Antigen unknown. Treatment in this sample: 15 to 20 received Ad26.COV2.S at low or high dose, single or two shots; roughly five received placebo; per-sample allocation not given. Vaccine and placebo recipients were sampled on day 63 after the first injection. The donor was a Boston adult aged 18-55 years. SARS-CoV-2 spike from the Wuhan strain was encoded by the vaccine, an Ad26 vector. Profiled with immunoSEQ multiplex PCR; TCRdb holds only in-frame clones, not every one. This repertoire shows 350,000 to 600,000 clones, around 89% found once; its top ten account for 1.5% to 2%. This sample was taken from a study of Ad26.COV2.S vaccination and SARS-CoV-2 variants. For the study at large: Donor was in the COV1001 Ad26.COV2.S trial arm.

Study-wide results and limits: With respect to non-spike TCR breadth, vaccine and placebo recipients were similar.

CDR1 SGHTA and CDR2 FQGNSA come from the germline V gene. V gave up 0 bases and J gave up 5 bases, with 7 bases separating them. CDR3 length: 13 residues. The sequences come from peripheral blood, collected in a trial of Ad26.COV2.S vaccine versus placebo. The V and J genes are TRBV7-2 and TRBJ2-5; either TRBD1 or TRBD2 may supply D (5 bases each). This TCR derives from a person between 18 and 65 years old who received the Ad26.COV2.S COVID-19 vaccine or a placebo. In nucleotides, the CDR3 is TGTGCCAGCAGCTTAGCTGGGACGGAGACCCAGTACTTC. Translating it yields CASSLAGTETQYF.